Below are 15 T cell receptor beta chains sequenced from a single sample in a study of CD8+ T cells in alopecia areata. RNA, once extracted, was reverse transcribed into cDNA for use as the sequencing template. TCRdb's table, derived via immunoSEQ multiplex PCR, lists solely in-frame clones and lacks some. Of around 30,000 clones in the sample, 70% to 80% were seen once. The sequenced sample consisted of NKG2D-low CD8+ T cells sorted from blood. Receptors were obtained from a human donor with alopecia areata.

This chain joins TRBV27 and TRBJ2-7; D not resolved. The CDR3 has 14 residues. Germline loops: CDR1 MNHEY, CDR2 SMNVEV (reference sequence). V was pared by 2 bases and J by 4 bases, with 12 bases between. CDR3 DNA: TGTGCCAGCAGTTTAAAGGTGCCCGAATACGAGCAGTACTTC. This gives the protein CASSLKVPEYEQYF.

V usage is TRBV30 and J usage is TRBJ2-7; D call uncertain. The CDR3 sequence is 14 residues long. The germline V gene encodes CDR1 GTSNPN and CDR2 SVGIG (reference sequence). V was shortened by 4 bases and J by 0 bases, with 13 bases between the two germline ends. The CDR3 protein is CAWKLAPSSYEQYF. CDR3 nucleotide sequence: TGTGCCTGGAAATTAGCACCGAGCTCCTACGAGCAGTACTTC.

The rearrangement links TRBV2 to TRBJ2-3; TRBD2 matches 13 bases. Germline trimming cut 6 bases from V and 0 bases from J; bases unmatched to any gene: 6. Germline CDR1 SNHLY, CDR2 FYNNEI. This CDR3 has 17 residues. The CDR3 sequence is CASRRLAGGISTDTQYF. The CDR3, as DNA: TGTGCCAGCAGGAGACTAGCGGGGGGAATCAGCACAGATACGCAGTATTTT.

This rearrangement joins TRBV7-9 to TRBJ2-2; a weak D match, TRBD2 (6 bases). Germline-derived CDR1 and CDR2 are SEHNR and FQNEAQ (reference sequence). The length of the CDR3 is 14 residues. V lost 4 bases, J lost 4 bases, and 10 bases lay in between. The CDR3 protein is CASSSGLTTGELFF. The CDR3 DNA is TGTGCCAGCAGCTCGGGACTGACCACCGGGGAGCTGTTTTTT.

This clone was counted only a few times. The chain has TRBV19 and TRBJ2-1, with D uncertain. This CDR3 comprises 13 residues. Trimming shortened V by 5 bases and J by 3 bases, and 8 bases separated the two germline ends. Germline assignment: CDR1 LNHDA and CDR2 SQIVND (reference sequence). CDR3 region: CASSPTDYNEQFF. The DNA of the CDR3 is TGTGCCAGTAGTCCAACCGACTACAATGAGCAGTTCTTC.

By share, this clone counts as medium-sized. One end of the junction does not line up with germline, which may come from a read error. The chain combines TRBV23-1 with TRBJ2-5; D might be TRBD1 or TRBD2, each matching 5 bases. TRBV23-1 is known as an ORF, though its function is uncertain. The CDR3 runs to 17 residues. The chain's CDR3 is CASTQLLRDGVQETQYF. Here the CDR3 DNA reads TGCGCCAGCACTCAATTACTCCGGGACGGAGTACAAGAGACCCAGTACTTC.

The rearrangement uses TRBV4-1 and TRBJ2-3, with a weak D call TRBD2 (5 bases). With 0 bases removed from V and 1 base from J, the gap between germline ends came to 8 bases. Germline CDR1 reads MGHRA; CDR2 reads YSYEKL. The CDR3 is 15 amino acids. DNA of the CDR3: TGCGCCAGCAGCCAAGATGCGGGCGGCACAGATACGCAGTATTTT. Encoded protein: CASSQDAGGTDTQYF.

The rearrangement links TRBV7-9 to TRBJ2-1; D remains unclear. This CDR3 is 13 amino acids long. The germline V and J ends were trimmed by 1 base and 4 bases, with 5 bases remaining between them. Germline CDR1 is SEHNR and CDR2 is FQNEAQ (reference sequence). DNA of the CDR3: TGTGCCAGCAGCTTAGGAGAGTACAATGAGCAGTTCTTC. Residues: CASSLGEYNEQFF.

This chain links TRBV9 with TRBJ2-7, with 10 bases matching TRBD1. The CDR3 runs 15 residues. Germline V gives CDR1 SGDLS, CDR2 YYNGEE. The junction had 2 bases not matched to a gene; V was cut back by 0 bases and J by 2 bases. CDR3 protein: CASSVEGQGAYEQYF. The CDR3 nucleotides read TGTGCCAGCAGCGTAGAAGGACAGGGGGCCTACGAGCAGTACTTC.

This sequence joins TRBV5-1 and TRBJ2-7, with no clear D. This CDR3 has 14 amino acids. Germline V gene lookup returns CDR1 SGHRS and CDR2 YFSETQ. The germline V and J ends were trimmed by 0 bases and 2 bases, with 9 bases remaining between them. The CDR3 protein is CASSLEGLTYEQYF. Here the CDR3 DNA reads TGCGCCAGCAGCTTGGAAGGTCTCACCTACGAGCAGTACTTC.

The genes are TRBV5-6 and TRBJ2-3; TRBD2 aligns across 9 bases. From germline, CDR1 is SGHDT and CDR2 YYEEEE. Trimming cost V 4 bases and J 3 bases; bases outside gene matches: 3. This CDR3 spans 14 amino acids. This chain's CDR3 is CASSPGLATDTQYF. The CDR3, as DNA: TGTGCCAGCAGCCCGGGACTAGCAACAGATACGCAGTATTTT.

The genes are TRBV29-1 and TRBJ2-7; 8 bases map to TRBD1. The V gene end was trimmed by 6 bases and the J gene end by 6 bases; junction bases not matched to a gene: 4. CDR1 and CDR2 (germline): SQVTM, ANQGSEA. The CDR3 runs to 11 residues. The CDR3 sequence: CSVRTGIEQYF. The CDR3 coding sequence is TGCAGCGTCCGGACAGGGATCGAGCAGTACTTC.

The chain couples TRBV5-1 to TRBJ1-4; 9 nucleotides line up with TRBD1. CDR1 SGHRS and CDR2 YFSETQ come from the germline V gene. This CDR3 has 15 residues. Germline trimming cut 0 bases from V and 6 bases from J; bases unmatched to any gene: 3. CDR3 amino acids: CASSLAGTGYEKLFF. The CDR3 region has the DNA TGCGCCAGCAGCTTGGCCGGGACAGGGTATGAAAAACTGTTTTTT.

The chain is built from TRBV7-9 and TRBJ1-6; D is ambiguous. This CDR3 spans 18 amino acids. The V gene's germline CDR1 is SEHNR and CDR2 FQNEAQ (reference sequence). Trimming left V 2 bases short and J 0 bases short, with 14 bases between. Written as DNA, the CDR3 is TGTGCCAGCAGCTTAACAACCCTTGGAGTCTCCTATAATTCACCCCTCCACTTT. Encoded protein: CASSLTTLGVSYNSPLHF.

V is TRBV4-1 and J is TRBJ2-3; D might be TRBD1 (5 bases). The V end lost 2 bases, the J end lost 0 bases, and 9 bases lay between the germline ends. CDR1 is MGHRA, CDR2 YSYEKL, per germline. The CDR3 contains 15 residues. CDR3 bases: TGCGCCAGCAGCCAATCGACAGTTAGCACAGATACGCAGTATTTT. It encodes CASSQSTVSTDTQYF.